A selection of T cell receptor beta chains follows, all from one sample in a study of blood T cell repertoires in COVID-19. Data came from immunoSEQ multiplex PCR; TCRdb stores just in-frame clones and leaves some out. The sample holds about 120,000 clones, approximately 82% seen once. The sample comprised peripheral blood. The receptor set was obtained from a man between 65 and 80 years old with active or convalescent COVID-19. Both conserved end residues are part of each CDR3. The order of the fields is J gene, V gene, CDR3 protein.

>TRBJ2-6|TRBV7-3
CASSLVSLAGVTSGANVLTF
>TRBJ2-2|TRBV5-6
CASSLVGLGTGELFF
>TRBJ2-7|TRBV3-1/TRBV3-2
CASSHLTSYHEQYF
>TRBJ1-2|TRBV19
CASSPGTALTKTF
>TRBJ1-6|TRBV21-1
CASSKGRKRDRVYSPLHF
>TRBJ2-3|TRBV18
CASSQGHHPTDTQYF
>TRBJ1-1|TRBV19
CATGRGAGTEAFF
>TRBJ1-6|TRBV30
CAWNRGTDNSPLHF
>TRBJ1-3|TRBV29-1
CSVGRGGDGNTIYF
>TRBJ2-7|TRBV9
CASSVVAGGDYEQYF
>TRBJ2-3|TRBV6-2/TRBV6-3
CASSYSDRRTDTQYF
>TRBJ2-5|TRBV25-1
CASSSLSGTSGGIQYF
>TRBJ2-1|TRBV25-1
CASGGGFYEQFF
>TRBJ1-2|TRBV6-2/TRBV6-3
CASSSGYGYTF
>TRBJ2-1|TRBV11-3
CASSLEGTGGEYNEQFF
>TRBJ1-1|TRBV6-5
CASSYGTGWTEAFF
>TRBJ2-6|TRBV18
CASSPGQSGYSGANVLTF
>TRBJ2-7|TRBV21-1
CASSKGPRCSSYEQYF
>TRBJ1-5|TRBV28
CASSNPGGGQNQPQHF
>TRBJ1-5|TRBV4-1
CASSQDPTGVPQHF
>TRBJ2-7|TRBV19
CASSTGRSYEQYF
>TRBJ1-2|TRBV27
CASRPGGRQGYTF
>TRBJ1-5|TRBV19
CASSIGGRGDQPQHF
>TRBJ2-1|TRBV7-2
CASSIMVSGGNEQFF
>TRBJ1-2|TRBV12-3/TRBV12-4
CASSLGQSYGYTF
>TRBJ2-7|TRBV6-1
CASSEDRVYYEQYF
>TRBJ2-2|TRBV7-3
CASSLSSGAGELFF
>TRBJ1-1|TRBV6-2/TRBV6-3
CASSQGGVNTEAFF
>TRBJ1-3|TRBV4-2
CASSQDGTGRGNTIYF
>TRBJ2-3|TRBV6-1
CASSEAGTSTDTQYF
>TRBJ1-1|TRBV5-1
CASSDRIANTEAFF
>TRBJ1-1|TRBV11-1
CASSFDREADTEAFF
>TRBJ2-1|TRBV28
CASSTAGESYNEQFF
>TRBJ2-2|TRBV5-5
CASSWGQGSTGELFF
>TRBJ1-1|TRBV3-1/TRBV3-2
CASSWGRTEAFF
>TRBJ1-3|TRBV13
CASSLWGRGLSGNTIYF
>TRBJ2-6|TRBV4-1
CASSYTDRGLPGANVLTF
>TRBJ1-4|TRBV5-1
CASSLGQGTEKLFF
>TRBJ2-7|TRBV28
CATLAGSSYEQYF
>TRBJ1-4|TRBV4-2
CASRRRLAPGQREKLFF
>TRBJ2-7|TRBV20-1
CSAWTDYEQYF
>TRBJ2-1|TRBV5-4
CASSLPGDGYNEQFF
>TRBJ2-1|TRBV5-4
CASSYDSGGANEQFF
>TRBJ1-6|TRBV4-3
CASSLAWTGDSPLHF
>TRBJ1-1|TRBV18
CASSPGGWNTEAFF
>TRBJ2-1|TRBV3-1/TRBV3-2
CASSQDTLASGRVDQTEQFF
>TRBJ1-5|TRBV12-3/TRBV12-4
CASSRGLQPQHF
>TRBJ2-1|TRBV24-1
CATSDMAGLGEQFF
>TRBJ1-2|TRBV5-4
CASSLSGFGGYTF
>TRBJ1-3|TRBV10-3
CAISAGTGTAGNTIYF
>TRBJ1-2|TRBV15
CATSGQGDYGYTF
>TRBJ1-6|TRBV7-2
CASSLARDNSPLHF
>TRBJ2-7|TRBV7-2
CASSKTSGSSYEQYF